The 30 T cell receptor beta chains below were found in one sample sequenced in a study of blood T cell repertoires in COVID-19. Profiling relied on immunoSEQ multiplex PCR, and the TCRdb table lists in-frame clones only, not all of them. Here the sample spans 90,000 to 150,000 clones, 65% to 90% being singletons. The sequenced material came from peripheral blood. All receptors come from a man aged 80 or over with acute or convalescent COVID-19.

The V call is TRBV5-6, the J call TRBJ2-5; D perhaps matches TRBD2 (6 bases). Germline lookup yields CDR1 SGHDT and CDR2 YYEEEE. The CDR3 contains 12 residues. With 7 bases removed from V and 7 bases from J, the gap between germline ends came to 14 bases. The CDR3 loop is CASRDVGGTQYF. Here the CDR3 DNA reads TGTGCCAGCCGGGACGTCGGGGGGACCCAGTACTTC.

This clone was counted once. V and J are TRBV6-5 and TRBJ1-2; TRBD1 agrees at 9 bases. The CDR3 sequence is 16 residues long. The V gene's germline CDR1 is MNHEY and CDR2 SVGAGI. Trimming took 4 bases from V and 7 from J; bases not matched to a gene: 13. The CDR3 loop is CASSFLVGQGIIGYTF. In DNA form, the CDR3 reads TGTGCCAGCAGTTTTTTGGTGGGACAGGGTATAATTGGCTACACCTTC.

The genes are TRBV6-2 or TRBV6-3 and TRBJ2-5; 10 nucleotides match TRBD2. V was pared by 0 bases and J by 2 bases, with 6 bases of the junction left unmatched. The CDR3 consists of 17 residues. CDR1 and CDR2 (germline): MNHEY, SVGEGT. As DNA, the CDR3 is TGTGCCAGCAGTTACTCTGGACTAGCGGCTTATCAAGAGACCCAGTACTTC. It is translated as CASSYSGLAAYQETQYF.

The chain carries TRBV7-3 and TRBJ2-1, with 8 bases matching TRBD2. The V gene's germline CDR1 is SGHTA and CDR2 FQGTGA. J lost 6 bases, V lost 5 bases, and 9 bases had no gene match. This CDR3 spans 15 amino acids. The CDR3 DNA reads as TGTGCCAGCAGCGCCGGGAGGGGAAGGGCCAATGAGCAGTTCTTC. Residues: CASSAGRGRANEQFF. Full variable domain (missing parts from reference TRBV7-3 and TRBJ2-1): GAGVSQTPSNKVTEKGKYVELRCDPISGHTALYWYRQSLGQGPEFLIYFQGTGAADDSGLPNDRFFAVRPEGSVSTLKIQRTERGDSAVYLCASSAGRGRANEQFFGPGTRLTVL.

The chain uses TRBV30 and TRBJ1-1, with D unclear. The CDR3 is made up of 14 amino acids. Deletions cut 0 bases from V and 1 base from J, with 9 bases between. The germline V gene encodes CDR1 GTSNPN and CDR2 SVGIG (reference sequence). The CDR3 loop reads CAWSVLGRNTEAFF. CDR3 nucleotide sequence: TGTGCCTGGAGTGTACTAGGGCGGAACACTGAAGCTTTCTTT.

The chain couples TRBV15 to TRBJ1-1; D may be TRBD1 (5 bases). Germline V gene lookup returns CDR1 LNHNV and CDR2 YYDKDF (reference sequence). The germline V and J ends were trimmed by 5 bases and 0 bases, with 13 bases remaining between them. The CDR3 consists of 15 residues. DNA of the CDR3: TGTGCCACCAGCTGGGCGGGGGTCATGAACACTGAAGCTTTCTTT. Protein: CATSWAGVMNTEAFF.

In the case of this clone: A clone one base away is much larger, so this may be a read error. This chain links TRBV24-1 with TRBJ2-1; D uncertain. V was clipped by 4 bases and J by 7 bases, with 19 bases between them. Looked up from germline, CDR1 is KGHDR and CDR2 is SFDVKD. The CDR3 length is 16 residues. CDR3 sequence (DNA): TGTGCCACCAGTGAGCCGGCGGCGAGAACGGAAAATGAGCAGTTCTTC. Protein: CATSEPAARTENEQFF.

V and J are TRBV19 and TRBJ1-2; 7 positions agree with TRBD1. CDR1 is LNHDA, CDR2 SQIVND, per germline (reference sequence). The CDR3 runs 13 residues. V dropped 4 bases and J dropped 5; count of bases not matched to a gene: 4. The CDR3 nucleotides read TGTGCCAGTAGTAGGGGGACAGATTATGGCTACACCTTC. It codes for CASSRGTDYGYTF.

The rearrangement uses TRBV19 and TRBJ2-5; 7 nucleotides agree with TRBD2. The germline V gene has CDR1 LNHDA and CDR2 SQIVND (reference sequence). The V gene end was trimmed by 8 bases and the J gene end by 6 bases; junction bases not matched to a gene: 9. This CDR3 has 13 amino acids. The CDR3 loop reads CASRIRGEKTQYF. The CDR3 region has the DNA TGTGCCAGTCGGATCCGGGGGGAAAAGACCCAGTACTTC.

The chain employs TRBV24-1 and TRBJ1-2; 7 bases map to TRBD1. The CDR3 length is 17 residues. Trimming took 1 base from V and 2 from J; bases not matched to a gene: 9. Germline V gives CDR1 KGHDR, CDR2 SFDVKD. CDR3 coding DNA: TGTGCCACCAGTGATTTTAGGACAGGAGGGGCCAACTATGGCTACACCTTC. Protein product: CATSDFRTGGANYGYTF.

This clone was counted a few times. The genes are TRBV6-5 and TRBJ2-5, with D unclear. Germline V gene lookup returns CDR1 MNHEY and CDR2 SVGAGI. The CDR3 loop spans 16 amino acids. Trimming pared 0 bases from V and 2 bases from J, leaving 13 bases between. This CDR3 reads CASSYSPAGQQETQYF. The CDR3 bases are TGTGCCAGCAGTTACTCTCCAGCAGGTCAGCAAGAGACCCAGTACTTC.

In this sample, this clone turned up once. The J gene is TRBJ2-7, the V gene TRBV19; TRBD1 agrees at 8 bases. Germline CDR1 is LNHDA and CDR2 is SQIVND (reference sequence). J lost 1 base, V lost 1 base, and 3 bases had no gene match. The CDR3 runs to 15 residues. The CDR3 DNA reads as TGTGCCAGTAGTATAGGTGGACAGGGATCCTACGAGCAGTACTTC. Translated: CASSIGGQGSYEQYF.

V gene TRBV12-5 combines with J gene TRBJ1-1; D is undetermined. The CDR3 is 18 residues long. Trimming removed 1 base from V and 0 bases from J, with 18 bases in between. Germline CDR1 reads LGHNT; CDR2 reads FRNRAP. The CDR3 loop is CASGLAGYEWPMNTEAFF. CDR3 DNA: TGTGCTAGTGGTTTGGCAGGTTACGAGTGGCCGATGAACACTGAAGCTTTCTTT.

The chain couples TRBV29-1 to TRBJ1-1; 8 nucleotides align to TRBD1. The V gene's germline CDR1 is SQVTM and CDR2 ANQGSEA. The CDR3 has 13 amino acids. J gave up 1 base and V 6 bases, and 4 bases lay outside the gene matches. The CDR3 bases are TGCAGCGTCGACAGGGGAAAGAACACTGAAGCTTTCTTT. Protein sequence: CSVDRGKNTEAFF.

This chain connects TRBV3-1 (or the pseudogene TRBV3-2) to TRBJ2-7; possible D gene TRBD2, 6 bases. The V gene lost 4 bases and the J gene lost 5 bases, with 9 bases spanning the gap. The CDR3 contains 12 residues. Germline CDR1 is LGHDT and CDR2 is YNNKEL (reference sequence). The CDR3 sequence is CASSPTGDEQYF. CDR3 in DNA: TGTGCCAGCAGCCCCACGGGGGACGAGCAGTACTTC.

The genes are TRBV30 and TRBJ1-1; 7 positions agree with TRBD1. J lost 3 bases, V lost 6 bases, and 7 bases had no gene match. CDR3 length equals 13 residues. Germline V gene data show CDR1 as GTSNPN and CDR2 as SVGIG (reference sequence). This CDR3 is CACSGQWDTEAFF. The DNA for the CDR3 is TGTGCCTGCTCGGGACAGTGGGACACTGAAGCTTTCTTT.

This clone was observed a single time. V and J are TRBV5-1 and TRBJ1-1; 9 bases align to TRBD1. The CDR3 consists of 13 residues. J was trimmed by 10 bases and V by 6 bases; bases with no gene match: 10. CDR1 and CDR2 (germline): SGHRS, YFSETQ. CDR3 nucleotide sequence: TGCGCCAGCACCCATCCATCGACAGGGGGAGCTTTCTTT. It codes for CASTHPSTGGAFF. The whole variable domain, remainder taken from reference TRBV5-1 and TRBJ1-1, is KAGVTQTPRYLIKTRGQQVTLSCSPISGHRSVSWYQQTPGQGLQFLFEYFSETQRNKGNFPGRFSGRQFSNSRSEMNVSTLELGDSALYLCASTHPSTGGAFFGQGTRLTVV.

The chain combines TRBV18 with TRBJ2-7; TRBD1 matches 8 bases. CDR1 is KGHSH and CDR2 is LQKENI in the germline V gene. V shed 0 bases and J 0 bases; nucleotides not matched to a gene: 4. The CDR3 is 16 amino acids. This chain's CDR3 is CASSPPSGGSSYEQYF. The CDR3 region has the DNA TGTGCCAGCTCACCACCTTCAGGGGGCAGCTCCTACGAGCAGTACTTC.

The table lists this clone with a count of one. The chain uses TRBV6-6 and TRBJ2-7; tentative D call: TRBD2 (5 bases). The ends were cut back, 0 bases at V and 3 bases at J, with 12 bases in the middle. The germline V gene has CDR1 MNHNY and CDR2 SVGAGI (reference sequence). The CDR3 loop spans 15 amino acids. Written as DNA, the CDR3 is TGTGCCAGCAGTTACTCGACCGGACTGAGCTACGAGCAGTACTTC. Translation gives CASSYSTGLSYEQYF.

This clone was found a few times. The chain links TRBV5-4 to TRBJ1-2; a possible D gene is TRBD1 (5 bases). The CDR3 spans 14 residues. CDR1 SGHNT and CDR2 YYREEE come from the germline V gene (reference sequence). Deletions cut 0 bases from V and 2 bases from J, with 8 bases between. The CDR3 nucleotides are TGTGCCAGCAGCTTGGCAGGGCAGAACTATGGCTACACCTTC. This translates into CASSLAGQNYGYTF.

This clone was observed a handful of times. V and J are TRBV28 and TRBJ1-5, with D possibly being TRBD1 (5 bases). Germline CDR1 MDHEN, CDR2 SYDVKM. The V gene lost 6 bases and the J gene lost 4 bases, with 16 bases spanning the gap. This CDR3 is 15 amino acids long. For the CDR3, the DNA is TGTGCCAGCAGCCAATTGGACACCGGGAATCAGCCCCAGCATTTT. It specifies CASSQLDTGNQPQHF.

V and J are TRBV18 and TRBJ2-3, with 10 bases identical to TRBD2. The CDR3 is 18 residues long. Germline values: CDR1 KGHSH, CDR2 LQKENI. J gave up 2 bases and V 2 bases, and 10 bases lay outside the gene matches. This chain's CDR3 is CASSPSRLAGVFTDTQYF. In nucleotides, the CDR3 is TGTGCCAGCTCACCAAGTCGGCTAGCGGGGGTTTTCACAGATACGCAGTATTTT.

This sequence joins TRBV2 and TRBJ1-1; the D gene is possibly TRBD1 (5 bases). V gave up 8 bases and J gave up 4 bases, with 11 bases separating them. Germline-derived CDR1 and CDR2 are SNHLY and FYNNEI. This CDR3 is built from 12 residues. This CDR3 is CASLWGGTEAFF. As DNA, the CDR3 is TGTGCCAGCCTTTGGGGGGGCACTGAAGCTTTCTTT.

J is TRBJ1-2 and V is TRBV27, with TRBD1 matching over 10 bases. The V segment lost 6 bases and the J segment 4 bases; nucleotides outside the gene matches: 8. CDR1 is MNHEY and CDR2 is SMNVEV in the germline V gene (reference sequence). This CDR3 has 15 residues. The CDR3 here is CASSPGTGARYGYTF. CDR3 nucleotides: TGTGCCAGCAGCCCCGGGACAGGGGCACGCTATGGCTACACCTTC.

CDR3 residues: CASNSGDPGQQVYGYTF. The DNA of the CDR3 is TGTGCCAGCAATTCAGGGGACCCCGGCCAGCAGGTCTATGGCTACACCTTC. The chain links TRBV28 to TRBJ1-2, with TRBD1 as a possible D gene (6 bases). Trimming took 7 bases from V and 4 from J, leaving 25 bases between them. Looked up from germline, CDR1 is MDHEN and CDR2 is SYDVKM. The CDR3 length is 17 residues.

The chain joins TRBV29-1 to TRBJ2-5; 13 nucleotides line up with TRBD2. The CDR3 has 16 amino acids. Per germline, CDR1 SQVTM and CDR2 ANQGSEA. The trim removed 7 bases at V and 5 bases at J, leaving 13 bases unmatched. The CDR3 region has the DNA TGCAGCGCAGGAAGACAACTAGCGGGGGGGCTTGAGACCCAGTACTTC. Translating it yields CSAGRQLAGGLETQYF.

This chain's CDR3 is CATEGRDEKLFF. Here the CDR3 DNA reads TGTGCCACCGAAGGGAGGGATGAAAAACTGTTTTTT. The chain couples TRBV7-9 to TRBJ1-4, with D hard to call. From germline, CDR1 is SEHNR and CDR2 FQNEAQ (reference sequence). This CDR3 has 12 residues. Trimming removed 10 bases at V and 6 bases at J, with 12 bases between.

The CDR3 protein is CASTRGQNNSPLHF. DNA for the CDR3: TGTGCCAGCACCCGGGGACAGAATAATTCACCCCTCCACTTT. The V call is TRBV7-9, the J call TRBJ1-6, with 7 bases fitting TRBD1. The CDR3 length is 14 residues. Germline V gene data show CDR1 as SEHNR and CDR2 as FQNEAQ (reference sequence). With 7 bases clipped from V and 5 bases from J, the junction kept 5 bases outside the gene matches.

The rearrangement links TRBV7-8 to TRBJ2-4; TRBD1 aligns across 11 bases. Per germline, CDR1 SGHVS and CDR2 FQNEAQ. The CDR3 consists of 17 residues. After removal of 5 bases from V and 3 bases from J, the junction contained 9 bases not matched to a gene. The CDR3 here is CASSQIRDRGDKNIQYF. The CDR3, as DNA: TGTGCCAGCAGCCAAATCCGGGACAGGGGGGACAAAAACATTCAGTACTTC. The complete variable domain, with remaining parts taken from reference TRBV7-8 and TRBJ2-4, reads GAGVSQSPRYKVAKRGQDVALRCDPISGHVSLFWYQQALGQGPEFLTYFQNEAQLDKSGLPSDRFFAERPEGSVSTLKIQRTQQEDSAVYLCASSQIRDRGDKNIQYFGAGTRLSVL.

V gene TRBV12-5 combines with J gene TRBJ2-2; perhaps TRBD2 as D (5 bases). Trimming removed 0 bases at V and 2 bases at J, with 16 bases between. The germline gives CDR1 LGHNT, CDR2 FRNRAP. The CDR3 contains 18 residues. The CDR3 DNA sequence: TGTGCTAGTGGTTTGGTATTGTCGAGGGTTCTTAACACCGGGGAGCTGTTTTTT. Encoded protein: CASGLVLSRVLNTGELFF.